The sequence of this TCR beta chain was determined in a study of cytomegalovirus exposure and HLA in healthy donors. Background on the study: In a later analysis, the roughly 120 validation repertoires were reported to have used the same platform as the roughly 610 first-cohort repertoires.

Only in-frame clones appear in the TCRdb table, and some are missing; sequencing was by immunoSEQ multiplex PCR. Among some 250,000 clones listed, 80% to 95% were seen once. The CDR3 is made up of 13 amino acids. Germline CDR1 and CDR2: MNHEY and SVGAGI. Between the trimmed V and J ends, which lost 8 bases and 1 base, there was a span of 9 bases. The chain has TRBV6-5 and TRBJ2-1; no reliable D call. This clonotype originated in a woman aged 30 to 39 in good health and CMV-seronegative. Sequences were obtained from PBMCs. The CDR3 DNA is TGTGCCAGCTCGCAGACATCCTACAATGAGCAGTTCTTC. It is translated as CASSQTSYNEQFF.